A selection of T cell receptor beta chains follows, all from one sample in a study of beta chain features in type 1 diabetes. Assay: immunoSEQ multiplex PCR; the TCRdb copy retains only in-frame clones and omits some. The sample includes over 350,000 clones, approximately 16% seen only once; the top ten take about 0.019%. The sample was naive CD4+ T cells from blood. These receptors originate from a woman younger than 35 in good health. Both conserved end residues are part of each CDR3. Rows may omit the clone size; those that give it use once, few, many or a size class.

>TRBV9|NA|TRBJ1-4
CASSPTDRNEKLFF
>TRBV28|few|TRBJ2-7
CASILTSGSSYEQYF
>TRBV2|NA|TRBJ1-5
CASANLQGVNQPQHF
>TRBV7-9|NA|TRBJ1-2
CASSLGWGGSHGYTF
>TRBV13|NA|TRBJ1-3
CASSPGLHSGNTIYF
>TRBV5-1|few|TRBJ2-5
CASSAQGRETQYF
>TRBV11-1|NA|TRBJ1-2
CASSPKRILWTGLDGYTF
>TRBV5-1|few|TRBJ2-5
CASTSGRAFETQYF
>TRBV10-2|few|TRBJ1-5
CASSATVSNQPQHF
>TRBV5-1|NA|TRBJ2-5
CASSLRGIGETQYF
>TRBV5-1|few|TRBJ2-7
CASSSEAGKNYEQYF
>TRBV29-1|few|TRBJ1-5
CSVESGTGKQPQHF
>TRBV5-6|once|TRBJ1-1
CASSLSDRVGTEAFF
>TRBV4-2|NA|TRBJ2-5
CASSQDLQFQETQYF
>TRBV2|NA|TRBJ1-3
CASSPRQLNSGNTIYF
>TRBV15|NA|TRBJ1-4
CATSKPRGNEKLFF
>TRBV4-1|NA|TRBJ2-4
CASSQEFKVTLGDIQYF
>TRBV7-9|NA|TRBJ2-7
CASSLGVNSYEQYF
>TRBV13|NA|TRBJ2-3
CASSLSPGLAGRGTDTQYF
>TRBV5-4|NA|TRBJ2-1
CASSFAAPNNEQFF
>TRBV28|few|TRBJ1-5
CASSVDRPNQPQHF
>TRBV9|NA|TRBJ1-1
CASKEQTNTEAFF
>TRBV10-3|NA|TRBJ2-5
CAISDRQETQYF
>TRBV7-2|NA|TRBJ1-1
CASSSQGNTEAFF
>TRBV28|NA|TRBJ1-2
CASTTGGANYGYTF